Below are 20 T cell receptor beta chains sequenced from a single sample in a study of cytomegalovirus exposure and HLA in healthy donors. 13 Jbeta primers and 60 Vbeta primers were used for the PCR. Libraries were prepared by immunoSEQ multiplex PCR; TCRdb keeps only in-frame clonotypes and omits some of them. Here the sample table reports about 130,000 clones. The sequencing sample was made of PBMCs. The origin of the receptors is a man aged 18 to 30 in good health and CMV-seronegative.

CDR3 in amino acids: CASSMGVTNTGELFF. The CDR3 DNA reads TGTGCCAGTAGTATGGGAGTTACGAACACCGGGGAGCTGTTTTTT. The chain uses TRBV19 and TRBJ2-2, with D perhaps TRBD2 (5 bases). Germline V gives CDR1 LNHDA, CDR2 SQIVND (reference sequence). The CDR3 spans 15 residues. Trimming took 3 bases from V and 0 from J, leaving 8 bases between them.

V is TRBV7-9 and J is TRBJ1-4; 7 positions agree with TRBD1. Germline CDR1 reads SEHNR; CDR2 reads FQNEAQ (reference sequence). This CDR3 region has 15 residues. J was trimmed by 7 bases and V by 5 bases; bases with no gene match: 10. The CDR3 DNA reads TGTGCCAGCAGCCCAGAACAGGGGATGGGTGAAAAACTGTTTTTT. This gives the protein CASSPEQGMGEKLFF.

The chain combines TRBV5-1 with TRBJ2-7; 9 bases are a match to TRBD1. The CDR3 is 13 residues long. CDR1 is SGHRS and CDR2 is YFSETQ in the germline V gene. The V and J ends lost 5 bases and 4 bases, in that order; junction bases with no gene match: 4. The CDR3 spells CASRTGQGYEQYF. The CDR3 nucleotides read TGCGCCAGCAGAACGGGACAGGGTTACGAGCAGTACTTC.

The chain recombines TRBV28 with TRBJ2-7; tentative D call: TRBD1 (5 bases). V dropped 6 bases and J dropped 5 bases, with 17 bases sitting between them. This CDR3 spans 14 amino acids. Germline-derived CDR1 and CDR2 are MDHEN and SYDVKM. CDR3 protein: CASSLGRALDEQYF. The CDR3 DNA reads as TGTGCCAGCAGCCTGGGCAGGGCGTTGGACGAGCAGTACTTC.

This rearrangement joins TRBV5-1 to TRBJ2-7; D may be TRBD1 (5 bases). The CDR3 has 17 residues. V lost 0 bases and J 1 base, leaving 17 bases between the germline ends. Germline CDR1 SGHRS, CDR2 YFSETQ. CDR3 amino acids: CASSLAVIRGKSYEQYF. The CDR3 bases are TGCGCCAGCAGCTTGGCCGTCATAAGGGGTAAATCCTACGAGCAGTACTTC. The full variable domain, rest sourced from reference TRBV5-1 and TRBJ2-7, is KAGVTQTPRYLIKTRGQQVTLSCSPISGHRSVSWYQQTPGQGLQFLFEYFSETQRNKGNFPGRFSGRQFSNSRSEMNVSTLELGDSALYLCASSLAVIRGKSYEQYFGPGTRLTVT.

This chain joins TRBV18 and TRBJ2-7, with 7 bases matching TRBD1. Trimming removed 5 bases from V and 3 bases from J; junction bases left unmatched: 7. The CDR3 runs 14 residues. Per germline, CDR1 KGHSH and CDR2 LQKENI. CDR3 sequence reads: CASSNDRVGYEQYF. DNA for the CDR3: TGTGCCAGCTCAAACGACAGGGTGGGCTACGAGCAGTACTTC.

This chain joins TRBV19 and TRBJ1-5; maybe TRBD1 (6 bases). Germline V gene data show CDR1 as LNHDA and CDR2 as SQIVND (reference sequence). V shed 6 bases and J shed 3 bases, with 9 bases lying between them. The CDR3 has 13 amino acids. CDR3 coding DNA: TGTGCCAGTAGGGGGACATTCAATCAGCCCCAGCATTTT. Protein: CASRGTFNQPQHF.

The chain has TRBV5-6 and TRBJ1-1; no clear D. V shed 0 bases and J shed 2 bases, with 5 bases lying between them. This CDR3 region has 13 residues. Germline V gives CDR1 SGHDT, CDR2 YYEEEE. CDR3 loop: CASSLGTNTEAFF. The CDR3 DNA reads as TGTGCCAGCAGCTTGGGGACTAACACTGAAGCTTTCTTT.

This chain joins TRBV7-4 and TRBJ2-2, with 7 bases fitting TRBD2. Germline V gene data show CDR1 as SGHVT and CDR2 as SQSDAQ. The CDR3 consists of 9 residues. CDR3 loop: CGGGGELFF. CDR3 DNA sequence: TGTGGGGGGGGCGGGGAGCTGTTTTTT.

The rearrangement joins TRBV4-1 to TRBJ2-1; TRBD1 matches 10 bases. Losses at the gene ends were 3 bases for V and 5 bases for J; bases not matched to a gene: 4. The CDR3 has 15 amino acids. Per the germline V gene, CDR1 is MGHRA and CDR2 is YSYEKL. The CDR3 DNA is TGCGCCAGCAGCCACAGACAGGGGGCGGACAATGAGCAGTTCTTC. Amino acids: CASSHRQGADNEQFF.

CDR3 amino acids: CASSSGVGNEAFF. CDR3 DNA sequence: TGCGCCAGCAGCTCCGGGGTAGGGAATGAAGCTTTCTTT. The chain joins TRBV5-1 to TRBJ1-1, with no clear D. The CDR3 has 13 amino acids. The V gene's germline CDR1 is SGHRS and CDR2 YFSETQ. V was cut by 3 bases and J by 7 bases, with 13 bases left in between.

The rearrangement joins TRBV11-2 to TRBJ2-7; no reliable D call. The CDR3 is 17 amino acids. CDR1 and CDR2 (germline): SGHAT, FQNNGV. Trimming cost V 1 base and J 3 bases, with 19 bases left between them. The CDR3 DNA sequence: TGTGCCAGCAGCTTAGGTTTAAGTCGTCGAGGCATCTACGAGCAGTACTTC. Amino acids: CASSLGLSRRGIYEQYF.

V usage is TRBV7-2 and J usage is TRBJ1-5; D is perhaps TRBD1 (6 bases). CDR1 and CDR2 from the germline V gene are SGHTA and FQGNSA. The CDR3 extends over 14 amino acids. Trimming took 5 bases from V and 0 from J, leaving 8 bases between them. As DNA, the CDR3 is TGTGCCAGCAGCCGGACAGTTAGCAATCAGCCCCAGCATTTT. As protein: CASSRTVSNQPQHF.

This sequence joins TRBV4-2 and TRBJ2-4; D is possibly TRBD1 (7 bases). The CDR3 is 16 residues long. V gave up 3 bases and J gave up 5 bases, with 17 bases separating them. Germline CDR1 and CDR2: LGHNA and YNFKEQ. CDR3 sequence reads: CASSQEAGQSENIQYF. As DNA, the CDR3 is TGTGCCAGCAGCCAGGAGGCGGGACAGTCAGAAAACATTCAGTACTTC.

The rearrangement joins TRBV10-3 to TRBJ2-6, with D tentatively TRBD1 (6 bases). Germline lookup yields CDR1 ENHRY and CDR2 SYGVKD. This CDR3 is 16 amino acids long. V lost 2 bases to trimming and J lost 1 base, with 9 bases between them. CDR3 sequence: CAISEAGVSGANVLTF. The CDR3 nucleotides are TGTGCCATCAGTGAGGCAGGGGTGTCTGGGGCCAACGTCCTGACTTTC.

As regards this clone: Compared with germline, one end of the junction differs, possibly owing to a read error. V and J are TRBV7-9 and TRBJ1-4, with 7 bases identical to TRBD1. The CDR3 loop spans 12 amino acids. Looked up from germline, CDR1 is SEHNR and CDR2 is FQNEAQ (reference sequence). The CDR3: CASSLYPGQVVF. In DNA form, the CDR3 reads TGTGCCAGCAGCTTATATCCTGGACAGGTGGTTTTT.

V usage is TRBV7-9 and J usage is TRBJ2-1, with no clear D. The CDR3 spans 13 residues. Trimming pared 11 bases from V and 0 bases from J, leaving 11 bases between. Germline-derived CDR1 and CDR2 are SEHNR and FQNEAQ (reference sequence). CDR3 sequence reads: CASRLLSYNEQFF. The DNA for the CDR3 is TGTGCCTCGAGGCTTCTCTCCTACAATGAGCAGTTCTTC.

The V and J genes are TRBV11-3 and TRBJ2-7; 12 nucleotides agree with TRBD1. Germline CDR1 and CDR2: SGHNT and YENEEA. Losses at the gene ends were 5 bases for V and 6 bases for J; bases not matched to a gene: 11. This CDR3 region has 16 residues. The CDR3 here is CASSPQAGTGGVEQYF. In DNA form, the CDR3 reads TGTGCCAGCAGCCCCCAGGCCGGGACAGGGGGCGTCGAGCAGTACTTC.

V and J are TRBV4-1 and TRBJ1-4, with TRBD1 identical over 7 bases. The CDR3 sequence is 14 residues long. The V and J ends lost 0 bases and 8 bases, in that order; junction bases with no gene match: 3. Germline CDR1 reads MGHRA; CDR2 reads YSYEKL. This CDR3 reads CASSQDRGREKLFF. In DNA form, the CDR3 reads TGCGCCAGCAGCCAAGACAGGGGGAGAGAAAAACTGTTTTTT.

The chain employs TRBV30 and TRBJ1-6; D is possibly TRBD1 (6 bases). Trimming took 4 bases from V and 7 from J, leaving 11 bases between them. The CDR3 loop spans 13 amino acids. The germline CDR1 and CDR2 sequences are GTSNPN and SVGIG (reference sequence). The CDR3 protein is CAWNPGQNSPLHF. CDR3 sequence (DNA): TGTGCCTGGAACCCGGGACAAAATTCACCCCTCCACTTT.